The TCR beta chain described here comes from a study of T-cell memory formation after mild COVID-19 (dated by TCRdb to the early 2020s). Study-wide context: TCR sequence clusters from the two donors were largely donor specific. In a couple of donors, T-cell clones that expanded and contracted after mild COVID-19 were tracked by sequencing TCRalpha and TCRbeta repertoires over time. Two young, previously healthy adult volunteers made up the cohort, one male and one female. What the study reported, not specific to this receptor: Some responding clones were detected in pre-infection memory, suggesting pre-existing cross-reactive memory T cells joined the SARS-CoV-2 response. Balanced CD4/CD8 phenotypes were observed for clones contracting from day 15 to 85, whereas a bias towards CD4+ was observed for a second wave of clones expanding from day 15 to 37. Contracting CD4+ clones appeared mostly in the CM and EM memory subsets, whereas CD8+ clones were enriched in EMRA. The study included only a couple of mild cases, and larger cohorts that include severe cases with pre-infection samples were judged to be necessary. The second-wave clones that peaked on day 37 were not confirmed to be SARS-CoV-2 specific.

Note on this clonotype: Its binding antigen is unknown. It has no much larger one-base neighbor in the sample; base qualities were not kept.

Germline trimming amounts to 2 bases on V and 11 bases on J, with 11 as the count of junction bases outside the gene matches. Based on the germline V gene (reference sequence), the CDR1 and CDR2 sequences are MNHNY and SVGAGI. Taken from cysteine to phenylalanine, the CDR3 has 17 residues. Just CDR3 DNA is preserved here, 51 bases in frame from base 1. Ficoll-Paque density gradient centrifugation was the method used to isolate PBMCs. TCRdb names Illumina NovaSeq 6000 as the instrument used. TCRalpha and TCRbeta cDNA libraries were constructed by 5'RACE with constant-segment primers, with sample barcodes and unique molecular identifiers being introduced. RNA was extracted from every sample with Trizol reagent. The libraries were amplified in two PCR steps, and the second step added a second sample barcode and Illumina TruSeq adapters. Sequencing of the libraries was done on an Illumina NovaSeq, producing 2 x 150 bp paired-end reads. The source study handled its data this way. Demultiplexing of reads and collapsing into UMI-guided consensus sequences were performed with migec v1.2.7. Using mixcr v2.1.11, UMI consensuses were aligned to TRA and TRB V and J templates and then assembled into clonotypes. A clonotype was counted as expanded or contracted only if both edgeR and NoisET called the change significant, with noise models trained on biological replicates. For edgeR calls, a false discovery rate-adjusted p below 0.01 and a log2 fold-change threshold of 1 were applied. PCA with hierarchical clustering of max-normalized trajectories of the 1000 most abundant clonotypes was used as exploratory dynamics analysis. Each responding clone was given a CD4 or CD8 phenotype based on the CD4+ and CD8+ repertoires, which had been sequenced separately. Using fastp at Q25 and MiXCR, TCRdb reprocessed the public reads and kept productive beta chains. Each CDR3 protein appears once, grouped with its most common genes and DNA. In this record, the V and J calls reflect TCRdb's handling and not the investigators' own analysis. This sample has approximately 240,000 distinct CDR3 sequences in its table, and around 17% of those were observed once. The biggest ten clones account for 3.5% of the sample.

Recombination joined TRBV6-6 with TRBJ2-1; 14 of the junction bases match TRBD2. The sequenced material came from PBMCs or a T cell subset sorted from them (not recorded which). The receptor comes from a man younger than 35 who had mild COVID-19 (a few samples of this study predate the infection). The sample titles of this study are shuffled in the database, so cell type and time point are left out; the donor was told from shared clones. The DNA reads TGTGCCAGCAGTTACGATCCCGGGACTAGCGGGGGTGCTAAGCAGTTCTTC. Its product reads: CASSYDPGTSGGAKQFF.